This T cell receptor beta chain is drawn from a study of identical twins. The study's findings and limits: In cord blood, abundant beta clonotypes had fewer insertions; memory showed no trend. When twins shared out-of-frame alpha sequences, those sequences had excess low generation probability. Models underpredicted monozygotic twin sharing of out-of-frame TCR alpha. Partial confounding of zero-insertion analyses by invariant MAIT and iNKT cells was possible.

As for this clonotype: No antigen is known for it.

The CDR3 runs to 15 residues. Trimming took off 5 bases at V and 3 bases at J, with 15 bases between the two ends. Looked up from germline, CDR1 is MDHEN and CDR2 is SYDVKM. TCRdb reprocessed the 5' RACE reads with MiXCR, giving one entry per CDR3 protein. There are about 920,000 distinct CDR3 sequences in the sample; approximately 13% occur only once, and around 1.6% lies in the top ten. The sample also formed part of further work on yellow fever vaccine responses in identical twins.

The clonotype comes from a woman between 18 and 30 years old in good health. The source material was PBMCs. The V call is TRBV28, the J call TRBJ2-3; D may correspond to TRBD1 or TRBD2 (5 bases each). The CDR3 DNA reads TGTGCCAGCAGTCCAAAACGGGGCAAAACAGATACGCAGTATTTT. Amino acids: CASSPKRGKTDTQYF.